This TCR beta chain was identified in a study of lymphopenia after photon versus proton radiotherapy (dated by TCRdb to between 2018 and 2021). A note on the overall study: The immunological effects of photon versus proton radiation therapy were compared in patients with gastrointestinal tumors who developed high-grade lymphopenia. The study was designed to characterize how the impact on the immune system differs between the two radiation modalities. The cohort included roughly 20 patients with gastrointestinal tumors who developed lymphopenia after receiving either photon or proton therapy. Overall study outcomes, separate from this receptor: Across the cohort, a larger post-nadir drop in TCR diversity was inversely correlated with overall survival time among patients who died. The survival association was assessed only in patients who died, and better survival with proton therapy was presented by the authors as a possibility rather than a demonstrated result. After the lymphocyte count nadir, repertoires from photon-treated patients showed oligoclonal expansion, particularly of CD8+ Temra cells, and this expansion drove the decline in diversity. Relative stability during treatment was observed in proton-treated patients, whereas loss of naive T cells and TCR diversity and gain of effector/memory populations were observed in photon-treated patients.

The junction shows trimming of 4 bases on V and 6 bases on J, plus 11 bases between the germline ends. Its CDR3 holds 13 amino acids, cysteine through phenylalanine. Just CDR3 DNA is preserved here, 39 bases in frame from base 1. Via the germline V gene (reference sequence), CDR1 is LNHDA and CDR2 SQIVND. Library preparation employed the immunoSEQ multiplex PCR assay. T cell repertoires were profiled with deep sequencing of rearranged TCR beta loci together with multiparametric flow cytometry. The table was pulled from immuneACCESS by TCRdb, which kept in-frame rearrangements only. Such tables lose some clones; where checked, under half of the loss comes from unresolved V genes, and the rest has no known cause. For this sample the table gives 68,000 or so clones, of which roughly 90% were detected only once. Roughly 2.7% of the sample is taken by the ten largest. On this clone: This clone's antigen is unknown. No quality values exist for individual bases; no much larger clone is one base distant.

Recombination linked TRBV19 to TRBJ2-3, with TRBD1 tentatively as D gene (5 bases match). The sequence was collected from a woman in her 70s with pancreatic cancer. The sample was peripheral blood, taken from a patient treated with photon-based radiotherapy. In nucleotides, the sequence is TGTGCCAGTAGTACCTTGGGGCCCGATACGCAGTATTTT. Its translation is CASSTLGPDTQYF. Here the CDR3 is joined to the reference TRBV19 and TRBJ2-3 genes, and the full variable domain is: DGGITQSPKYLFRKEGQNVTLSCEQNLNHDAMYWYRQDPGQGLRLIYYSQIVNDFQKGDIAEGYSVSREKKESFPLTVTSAQKNPTAFYLCASSTLGPDTQYFGPGTRLTVL.